This TCR beta chain was sequenced for a study of OX40 agonist ivuxolimab in advanced cancers. As regards this clone: The antigen is undetermined.

Using immunoSEQ multiplex PCR, the repertoire was profiled, and TCRdb retains in-frame clones only, with some absent. The sample yields nearly 25,000 clones, around 80% seen once. Patients were excluded for autoimmune disease history or systemic immunosuppression. The study sampled blood at baseline, cycle 4 day 1, and cycle 7 day 1. The study, taken as a whole, reports: Which antigen the expanded peripheral T cells recognized is unknown.

Trimming left V 5 bases short and J 0 bases short, with 16 bases between. Germline V gene lookup returns CDR1 MDHEN and CDR2 SYDVKM. The CDR3 has 16 residues. The source is an adult with an advanced solid tumor such as melanoma, head and neck, liver or kidney cancer. The sample in question was CD4+ or CD8+ T cells sorted from blood, obtained in a trial of the OX40 agonist ivuxolimab. The rearrangement links TRBV28 to TRBJ1-2, with a possible D match to TRBD1 (6 bases). CDR3 protein: CASSHRLRGTNYGYTF. The CDR3 region has the DNA TGTGCCAGCAGTCACCGACTCAGGGGTACTAACTATGGCTACACCTTC.